Sequencing of this T cell receptor beta chain was carried out in a study of metastatic and nonmetastatic thyroid tumors. About the study: The authors compared repertoires across blood and tumor or nodule tissue from malignant and benign thyroid patients.

No treatment had been given to any patient before thyroid surgery. This clone ranks as medium-sized. Its antigen is undetermined. Under the authors' procedure: Building a distant-metastasis classifier for papillary thyroid cancer drew on CDR3 differences across clinicopathological groups. TCRdb reanalyzed the PCR reads via MiXCR. It is TCRdb's table, rather than the study itself, that gives the V and J calls and clone size. The top ten clones hold roughly 5.9% of a sample with about 23,000 clones, roughly a quarter of them seen once. The CDR3 sequence is 14 residues long. V dropped 4 bases and J dropped 6; count of bases not matched to a gene: 7. Germline CDR1 MNHNS, CDR2 SASEGT. Whole-study results and caveats: A significant increase in TCR beta diversity was reportedly seen in malignant thyroid tumors relative to benign nodules, in blood and tumor.

The TCR comes from a female donor with papillary thyroid cancer or a benign thyroid nodule (not recorded which). Some clones in this sample may be carry-over from other donors' samples. The sequenced sample was tumor tissue. The rearrangement joins TRBV6-1 to TRBJ1-1; 8 bases align to TRBD1. The CDR3 nucleotides read TGTGCCAGCAGTGCTGGACAGGGAAGACCTGAAGCTTTCTTT. As protein: CASSAGQGRPEAFF.